Following are 18 T cell receptor beta chains from one sample sequenced in a study of T cell responses to AZD1222 COVID-19 vaccine. Assay: immunoSEQ multiplex PCR; the TCRdb copy retains only in-frame clones and omits some. This table has 180,000 or so clones, 80% to 95% appearing once. The sequencing here drew on peripheral blood, taken 28 days after the second dose of the MenACWY control vaccine. These receptors all come from an adult who received the MenACWY meningococcal vaccine as a control.

The gene calls are TRBV5-1 and TRBJ1-3; D perhaps matches TRBD1 (5 bases). The germline V gene encodes CDR1 SGHRS and CDR2 YFSETQ. Trimming shortened V by 7 bases and J by 0 bases, and 17 bases separated the two germline ends. There are 16 residues in the CDR3. CDR3 coding DNA: TGCGCCAGCTCAAGGGGACTAACTTACTCTGGAAACACCATATATTTT. Its translation: CASSRGLTYSGNTIYF.

This clone was picked up one time. The chain employs TRBV4-1 and TRBJ2-7; D ambiguous. CDR3 length: 12 amino acids. The V gene's germline CDR1 is MGHRA and CDR2 YSYEKL. Trimming cost V 0 bases and J 7 bases, with 7 bases left between them. For the CDR3, the DNA is TGCGCCAGCAGCCAAGATTCAGGTGAGCAGTACTTC. It specifies CASSQDSGEQYF.

The rearrangement uses TRBV30 and TRBJ2-2; TRBD2 matches at 8 bases. This CDR3 contains 15 residues. Looked up from germline, CDR1 is GTSNPN and CDR2 is SVGIG (reference sequence). Germline trimming cut 1 base from V and 5 bases from J; bases unmatched to any gene: 6. The CDR3 DNA reads as TGTGCCTGGAGTGCGGACCTAGCGGGTACCGGGGAGCTGTTTTTT. Translated, it gives CAWSADLAGTGELFF.

This clone was recorded only once. The chain is built from TRBV19 and TRBJ1-2; a possible D gene is TRBD1 (5 bases). The CDR3 contains 14 residues. Germline loops: CDR1 LNHDA, CDR2 SQIVND (reference sequence). The V end was cut by 3 bases, the J end by 8 bases, with 16 bases between. CDR3 sequence reads: CASSISGRDKGYTF. In DNA, the CDR3 is TGTGCCAGTAGTATTTCCGGCAGGGATAAAGGCTACACCTTC.

As regards this clone: The sample carries other DNA sequences with the same CDR3. The chain is built from TRBV19 and TRBJ1-1, with D possibly being TRBD1 (6 bases). With 0 bases removed from V and 5 bases from J, the gap between germline ends came to 10 bases. Germline lookup yields CDR1 LNHDA and CDR2 SQIVND (reference sequence). CDR3 length: 14 residues. CDR3 sequence: CASSIDRGATEAFF. DNA for the CDR3: TGTGCCAGTAGTATAGACCGGGGGGCAACTGAAGCTTTCTTT. The full variable domain, rest sourced from reference TRBV19 and TRBJ1-1, is DGGITQSPKYLFRKEGQNVTLSCEQNLNHDAMYWYRQDPGQGLRLIYYSQIVNDFQKGDIAEGYSVSREKKESFPLTVTSAQKNPTAFYLCASSIDRGATEAFFGQGTRLTVV.

V gene TRBV18 combines with J gene TRBJ1-1, with D uncertain. Germline lookup yields CDR1 KGHSH and CDR2 LQKENI. Trimming removed 3 bases at V and 4 bases at J, with 12 bases between. This CDR3 spans 14 amino acids. CDR3 nucleotide sequence: TGTGCCAGCTCACCTTCTGTCCAGCCCACTGAAGCTTTCTTT. Protein sequence: CASSPSVQPTEAFF.

V gene TRBV5-1 combines with J gene TRBJ1-4, with D hard to call. Germline-derived CDR1 and CDR2 are SGHRS and YFSETQ. The CDR3 consists of 15 residues. V was clipped by 2 bases and J by 3 bases, with 11 bases between them. CDR3 in DNA: TGCGCCAGCAGCTTCGCGGCAGTTCCTAATGAAAAACTGTTTTTT. The encoded protein is CASSFAAVPNEKLFF.

V gene TRBV19 combines with J gene TRBJ1-2, with 9 nucleotides matching TRBD1. Germline V lookup: CDR1 LNHDA, CDR2 SQIVND (reference sequence). CDR3 length equals 16 residues. The V gene end was trimmed by 10 bases and the J gene end by 0 bases; junction bases not matched to a gene: 12. The CDR3 DNA reads TGTGCCACAACCCGGGACAGGGTTAGGCCTAACTATGGCTACACCTTC. Its translation is CATTRDRVRPNYGYTF.

The chain combines TRBV4-3 with TRBJ1-2, with D unresolved. The germline V gene has CDR1 LGHNA and CDR2 YSLEER. Trimming took 0 bases from V and 0 from J, leaving 8 bases between them. The CDR3 runs 15 residues. The CDR3 coding sequence is TGCGCCAGCAGCCAAGACAAGTTTCCTAACTATGGCTACACCTTC. Residues: CASSQDKFPNYGYTF.

This clone occurred once. CDR3 region: CASSSGLDGYSPLHF. CDR3 nucleotide sequence: TGTGCCAGCAGCTCGGGCCTGGACGGATATTCACCCCTCCACTTT. The rearrangement joins TRBV11-2 to TRBJ1-6; D gene ambiguous. Germline V gene data show CDR1 as SGHAT and CDR2 as FQNNGV. This CDR3 has 15 residues. With 4 bases removed from V and 8 bases from J, the gap between germline ends came to 15 bases.

This chain connects TRBV3-1 (or the pseudogene TRBV3-2) to TRBJ1-6; D remains ambiguous. The CDR3 contains 18 residues. V lost 1 base and J 1 base, leaving 14 bases between the germline ends. Germline V gene sequence: CDR1 LGHDT, CDR2 YNNKEL (reference sequence). Here the CDR3 reads CASSQGGGRASYNSPLHF. CDR3 bases: TGTGCCAGCAGCCAAGGAGGCGGCAGAGCGTCCTATAATTCACCCCTCCACTTT.

The V and J genes are TRBV27 and TRBJ2-7; 7 bases fit TRBD2. Germline V gene data show CDR1 as MNHEY and CDR2 as SMNVEV (reference sequence). V lost 0 bases, J lost 7 bases, and 9 bases stayed unmatched. This CDR3 has 15 amino acids. The chain's CDR3 is CASSLSGGSGWEQYF. CDR3 DNA: TGTGCCAGCAGTTTATCAGGCGGGAGTGGTTGGGAGCAGTACTTC.

The J gene is TRBJ1-2, the V gene TRBV19; no reliable D call. The CDR3 consists of 15 residues. Germline V CDR1 and CDR2: LNHDA, SQIVND (reference sequence). V lost 3 bases, J lost 1 base, and 12 bases lay in between. The CDR3 nucleotides read TGTGCCAGTAGTATGGGTCTGGTGGTTAACTATGGCTACACCTTC. Translated: CASSMGLVVNYGYTF.

CDR3 protein: CASETGWETQYF. In nucleotides, the CDR3 is TGTGCCAGCGAGACAGGGTGGGAGACCCAGTACTTC. The rearrangement joins TRBV2 to TRBJ2-5, with 7 bases lining up with TRBD1. Per the germline V gene, CDR1 is SNHLY and CDR2 is FYNNEI. V gave up 8 bases and J gave up 5 bases; unmatched junction bases: 5. The CDR3 sequence is 12 residues long.

This clone was picked up one time. The chain employs TRBV9 and TRBJ1-2; 10 bases align to TRBD1. Germline values: CDR1 SGDLS, CDR2 YYNGEE. CDR3 length: 18 amino acids. J gave up 8 bases and V 0 bases, and 16 bases lay outside the gene matches. The chain's CDR3 is CASSVGPPGQGSNWGYTF. The CDR3 nucleotides read TGTGCCAGCAGCGTAGGGCCCCCGGGACAGGGGTCTAACTGGGGCTACACCTTC.

This clone is a singleton in its sample. The rearrangement uses TRBV4-2 and TRBJ1-6, with unresolved D. The germline V and J ends were trimmed by 0 bases and 6 bases, with 15 bases remaining between them. The CDR3 totals 17 residues. Germline lookup yields CDR1 LGHNA and CDR2 YNFKEQ. In DNA, the CDR3 is TGTGCCAGCAGCCAAGATCTACGGCATGCTACTAATTCACCCCTCCACTTT. This codes for CASSQDLRHATNSPLHF.

The rearrangement uses TRBV4-3 and TRBJ1-1, with D possibly TRBD1 on 5 matching bases. The V end was cut by 4 bases, the J end by 0 bases, with 9 bases between. Germline lookup yields CDR1 LGHNA and CDR2 YSLEER. There are 14 residues in the CDR3. CDR3 loop: CASSRGTVNTEAFF. The CDR3 region has the DNA TGCGCCAGCAGCCGGGGGACGGTGAACACTGAAGCTTTCTTT.

V gene TRBV5-4 combines with J gene TRBJ1-6; 8 bases match TRBD1. In germline, CDR1 is SGHNT, CDR2 YYREEE (reference sequence). The CDR3 has 14 amino acids. The V and J ends lost 4 bases and 11 bases, in that order; junction bases with no gene match: 8. CDR3 in DNA: TGTGCCAGCAGCCTACAGGGGGTTATGGCACCCCTCCACTTT. Amino acids: CASSLQGVMAPLHF.